This T cell receptor beta chain was captured in a study of T cell repertoires in cytomegalovirus infection. About the research overall: The authors relied on CMV epitopes, both recently identified HLA-C-restricted and well-studied HLA-B-restricted.

In its sample, this clonotype was seen a few times. Antigen: not known. Whole-study results and caveats: Cumulated frequencies of public TCR beta families served to identify carriers of CMV plus the relevant HLA.

TCRdb reprocessed the reads via MiXCR and lists one record per CDR3 protein. Of some 700,000 distinct CDR3 sequences listed, around a third were seen once; the top ten hold 18%. Germline CDR1 reads LGHNA; CDR2 reads YSLEER. The CDR3 contains 16 residues. Trimming cost V 1 base and J 4 bases; bases outside gene matches: 10. The TCR sequence derives from a human donor in good health (CMV status not recorded). Some clones in this sample may be carry-over from other donors' samples. The J gene is TRBJ2-7, the V gene TRBV4-3, with TRBD1 matching 7 bases. The sample in question was cultured PBMCs, obtained from culture after CMV antigen stimulation. The CDR3 nucleotides read TGCGCCAGCAGCCAAGGACAGGGCCGCTCAGCTTACGAGCAGTACTTC. Its translation is CASSQGQGRSAYEQYF.